Listed below are T cell receptor beta chains from one sample, sequenced in a study of Ad26.COV2.S vaccination and SARS-CoV-2 variants. Clones were sequenced by immunoSEQ multiplex PCR, and TCRdb holds only the in-frame ones, with some missing. The sample holds about 400,000 clones; about 91% are singletons and the top ten take around 1.9%. Sequencing was performed on peripheral blood, taken in a trial of Ad26.COV2.S vaccine versus placebo. The source is a person aged 18 to 65 who received the Ad26.COV2.S COVID-19 vaccine or a placebo. CDR3s include the opening cysteine and the closing phenylalanine or tryptophan. Fields, in order: D gene, V gene, J gene, clone size, CDR3 length, CDR3 DNA, CDR3 protein. The D gene is left open where the match is weak. Expanded clones get a size class; other rows say once, few or many, or leave the size out.

D: .
V: TRBV10-2
J: TRBJ2-3
size: .
length: 11
DNA: TGCGCCAGCGGAGCCACAGATACGCAGTATTTT
CDR3: CASGATDTQYF

D: .
V: TRBV12-3/TRBV12-4
J: TRBJ1-5
size: .
length: 13
DNA: TGTGCCAGCAGTTTAGATGGGGTACAGCCCCAGCATTTT
CDR3: CASSLDGVQPQHF

D: .
V: TRBV7-9
J: TRBJ2-7
size: .
length: 13
DNA: TGTGCCAGCAGCAACCGGGGCCGTGACGAGCAGTACTTC
CDR3: CASSNRGRDEQYF

D: .
V: TRBV4-1
J: TRBJ2-7
size: .
length: 13
DNA: TGCGCCAGCAGCCCCGTCGGCACCTACGAGCAGTACTTC
CDR3: CASSPVGTYEQYF

D: TRBD1
V: TRBV24-1
J: TRBJ2-5
size: .
length: 18
DNA: TGTGCCACCAGTGATTTAGGACAGGGGGCGAGTACGTTGGAGACCCAGTACTTC
CDR3: CATSDLGQGASTLETQYF

D: .
V: TRBV15
J: TRBJ2-7
size: .
length: 13
DNA: TGTGCCACCAGCAGGGCATCGGGGTACGAGCAGTACTTC
CDR3: CATSRASGYEQYF

D: .
V: TRBV12-3/TRBV12-4
J: TRBJ2-7
size: .
length: 12
DNA: TGTGCCAGCAGTTTTGTGGGCTACGAGCAGTACTTC
CDR3: CASSFVGYEQYF

D: .
V: TRBV7-9
J: TRBJ1-6
size: .
length: 16
DNA: TGTGCCAGCAGCCCTCAGGACCCCGCCGGTAATTCACCCCTCCACTTT
CDR3: CASSPQDPAGNSPLHF

D: .
V: TRBV6-5
J: TRBJ2-3
size: .
length: 14
DNA: TGTGCCAGCAGTTACCGGGGGGCGCTGGATACGCAGTATTTT
CDR3: CASSYRGALDTQYF

D: TRBD1
V: TRBV6-5
J: TRBJ1-5
size: once
length: 15
DNA: TGTGCCAGCAGTTACGGGACAGGCCTCAATCAGCCCCAGCATTTT
CDR3: CASSYGTGLNQPQHF

D: TRBD2
V: TRBV6-5
J: TRBJ2-1
size: .
length: 15
DNA: TGTGCCAGCGCGAGTAGCGGGGGCTCCTACAATGAGCAGTTCTTC
CDR3: CASASSGGSYNEQFF

D: .
V: TRBV5-1
J: TRBJ1-2
size: .
length: 14
DNA: TGCGCCAGCAGCCGAGGCAGGGGAGACTATGGCTACACCTTC
CDR3: CASSRGRGDYGYTF

D: TRBD2
V: TRBV7-2
J: TRBJ2-7
size: .
length: 14
DNA: TGTGCCAGCAGCCCACGTGGGAGGGTCTACGAGCAGTACTTC
CDR3: CASSPRGRVYEQYF

D: TRBD1
V: TRBV7-2
J: TRBJ2-7
size: .
length: 14
DNA: TGTGCCAGCAGCTCGGGACAGGGGGGCAACGAGCAGTACTTC
CDR3: CASSSGQGGNEQYF

D: .
V: TRBV11-2
J: TRBJ1-1
size: .
length: 14
DNA: TGTGCCAGCAGCTTAATAGGGAGAAACACTGAAGCTTTCTTT
CDR3: CASSLIGRNTEAFF

D: .
V: TRBV21-1
J: TRBJ2-1
size: .
length: 19
DNA: TGTGCCAGCAGCAAAGGGGGACTAGCGGGAGGAGAAACGGACAATGAGCAGTTCTTC
CDR3: CASSKGGLAGGETDNEQFF

D: TRBD1
V: TRBV7-3
J: TRBJ2-7
size: few
length: 13
DNA: TGTGCCAGCAGCCCGACAGGGGGCGGCGAGCAGTACTTC
CDR3: CASSPTGGGEQYF

D: TRBD2
V: TRBV6-2/TRBV6-3
J: TRBJ2-7
size: .
length: 15
DNA: TGTGCCAGCAGTTTGGGACTAGCGACTACCTACGAGCAGTACTTC
CDR3: CASSLGLATTYEQYF

D: TRBD2
V: TRBV11-2
J: TRBJ2-5
size: .
length: 16
DNA: TGTGCCAGCAGCCTAGGGCGGCTAGCGGGAGTAGAGACCCAGTACTTC
CDR3: CASSLGRLAGVETQYF

D: .
V: TRBV27
J: TRBJ2-3
size: .
length: 15
DNA: TGTGCCAGCAACAAAGGGTTGGGGGCAATGGATACGCAGTATTTT
CDR3: CASNKGLGAMDTQYF

D: .
V: TRBV28
J: TRBJ2-1
size: .
length: 15
DNA: TGTGCCAGCAGTTTATTACCCGTCGCCAACAATGAGCAGTTCTTC
CDR3: CASSLLPVANNEQFF

D: .
V: TRBV28
J: TRBJ2-5
size: .
length: 14
DNA: TGTGCCAGCACTTCTTGGGGGGCGTTTGAGACCCAGTACTTC
CDR3: CASTSWGAFETQYF

D: TRBD1
V: TRBV5-4
J: TRBJ1-1
size: .
length: 15
DNA: TGTGCCAGCAGCTTGACTACAGGGGAGAACACTGAAGCTTTCTTT
CDR3: CASSLTTGENTEAFF

D: TRBD1
V: TRBV25-1
J: TRBJ1-4
size: .
length: 16
DNA: TGTGCCAGCAGTGTTTCTCCGGGACAGGGGAACGAAAAACTGTTTTTT
CDR3: CASSVSPGQGNEKLFF

D: .
V: TRBV7-3
J: TRBJ1-6
size: few
length: 13
DNA: TGTGCCAGCAGCTTACGGAGGGACTCACCCCTCCACTTT
CDR3: CASSLRRDSPLHF

D: TRBD2
V: TRBV5-1
J: TRBJ2-3
size: .
length: 15
DNA: TGCGCCAGCAGTTGGCTAGCGGGAGACGCAGATACGCAGTATTTT
CDR3: CASSWLAGDADTQYF

D: TRBD2
V: TRBV10-3
J: TRBJ2-3
size: .
length: 15
DNA: TGTGCCATCAGAGGGACTAGCGTAAGCACAGATACGCAGTATTTT
CDR3: CAIRGTSVSTDTQYF

D: .
V: TRBV5-1
J: TRBJ2-3
size: .
length: 14
DNA: TGCGCCAGCAGGGGGGCCCGAGCGGGTGATACGCAGTATTTT
CDR3: CASRGARAGDTQYF

D: TRBD1
V: TRBV5-5
J: TRBJ1-2
size: .
length: 18
DNA: TGTGCCAGCAGCTACAAAGGTTTCCGGGACAGCTGGAACTATGGCTACACCTTC
CDR3: CASSYKGFRDSWNYGYTF

D: TRBD1
V: TRBV5-1
J: TRBJ1-2
size: .
length: 14
DNA: TGCGCCAGCAGGCCGGACGGGACAGCTTATGGCTACACCTTC
CDR3: CASRPDGTAYGYTF

D: TRBD1
V: TRBV24-1
J: TRBJ1-2
size: .
length: 14
DNA: TGTGCCACCAGTGATTTCCCACAGGGGGGTGGCTACACCTTC
CDR3: CATSDFPQGGGYTF

D: .
V: TRBV27
J: TRBJ2-2
size: .
length: 15
DNA: TGTGCCAGCAGTTCCCTATGGGGGAACACCGGGGAGCTGTTTTTT
CDR3: CASSSLWGNTGELFF

D: .
V: TRBV24-1
J: TRBJ1-1
size: many
length: 14
DNA: TGTGCCACCAGGTCAGGGCGGGGGAACACTGAAGCTTTCTTT
CDR3: CATRSGRGNTEAFF

D: TRBD1
V: TRBV3-1/TRBV3-2
J: TRBJ1-6
size: .
length: 15
DNA: TGTGCCAGCAGCCCCTGGGACAGGGGGACTTCACCCCTCCACTTT
CDR3: CASSPWDRGTSPLHF

D: TRBD2
V: TRBV19
J: TRBJ2-1
size: .
length: 17
DNA: TGTGCCAGTAGTATAGTTGTGGGGACTAGCGGGAGGAATGAGCAGTTCTTC
CDR3: CASSIVVGTSGRNEQFF

D: .
V: TRBV9
J: TRBJ1-6
size: once
length: 14
DNA: TGTGCCAGCAGCGTAGCGGGGGTTGATTCACCCCTCCACTTT
CDR3: CASSVAGVDSPLHF

D: .
V: TRBV9
J: TRBJ1-3
size: .
length: 13
DNA: TGTGCCAGCAGCCCCGGGGCGGTAAACACCATATATTTT
CDR3: CASSPGAVNTIYF

D: .
V: TRBV6-6
J: TRBJ1-1
size: once
length: 14
DNA: TGTGCCAGCAGATACAACGACCTGAACACTGAAGCTTTCTTT
CDR3: CASRYNDLNTEAFF

D: .
V: TRBV9
J: TRBJ2-2
size: .
length: 14
DNA: TGTGCCAGCAGCGTAGATCCAAACACCGGGGAGCTGTTTTTT
CDR3: CASSVDPNTGELFF

D: .
V: TRBV2
J: TRBJ2-7
size: .
length: 12
DNA: TGTGCCAGCAGCGGGTCATCCTACGAGCAGTACTTC
CDR3: CASSGSSYEQYF